A selection of T cell receptor beta chains follows, all from one sample in a study of control samples from healthy donors and cancer patients. TCRdb's table, derived via immunoSEQ multiplex PCR, lists solely in-frame clones and lacks some. The table has about 160,000 clones, roughly 94% seen once. The sample taken for sequencing was PBMCs. The receptor set was obtained from a man aged 60 to 69 with colorectal cancer. Both conserved end residues are part of each CDR3. The D gene is left open where the match is weak. Some rows mark clone size as missing; the rest say once, few, many or name a class of expanded clone.

DNA: TGTGCCAGCACCCATAGACAGGCCGGGGAGACCCAGTACTTC
CDR3: CASTHRQAGETQYF
J: TRBJ2-5
size: NA
V: TRBV5-4
D: NA

DNA: TGTGCCACCGGACCTTATAGCAATCAGCCCCAGCATTTT
CDR3: CATGPYSNQPQHF
J: TRBJ1-5
size: NA
V: TRBV19
D: NA

DNA: TGCGCCAGCAGCTTGGGGGGAAGCGGAGCTAGCACAGATACGCAGTATTTT
CDR3: CASSLGGSGASTDTQYF
J: TRBJ2-3
size: NA
V: TRBV5-1
D: NA

DNA: TGTGCCAGCGGAATGTTAGGGACAGGTGTTTACGAGCAGTACTTC
CDR3: CASGMLGTGVYEQYF
J: TRBJ2-7
size: once
V: TRBV27
D: TRBD1

DNA: TGCAGCGTGGCCGGGAAGAACACCGGGGAGCTGTTTTTT
CDR3: CSVAGKNTGELFF
J: TRBJ2-2
size: NA
V: TRBV29-1
D: NA

DNA: TGTGCCAGCAGCTCGGGACTAGGGTCCTGGGAGCAGTTCTTC
CDR3: CASSSGLGSWEQFF
J: TRBJ2-1
size: NA
V: TRBV5-5
D: TRBD2

DNA: TGCGCCAGCAGCTTGGGGGCCCAGGGGAATTACGAGCAGTACTTC
CDR3: CASSLGAQGNYEQYF
J: TRBJ2-7
size: NA
V: TRBV5-1
D: NA

DNA: TGCGCCAGCAGCAGCCGACAGGGGGCTTGGGAGACCCAGTACTTC
CDR3: CASSSRQGAWETQYF
J: TRBJ2-5
size: NA
V: TRBV5-1
D: TRBD1

DNA: TGTGCCAGCAGTCCCGCAGGGAGCTCCTACGAGCAGTACTTC
CDR3: CASSPAGSSYEQYF
J: TRBJ2-7
size: NA
V: TRBV27
D: NA

DNA: TGTGCCAGCAGTGAGAGCCCCCTCGGCAGGAGTTTAAATGAAAAACTGTTTTTT
CDR3: CASSESPLGRSLNEKLFF
J: TRBJ1-4
size: NA
V: TRBV2
D: NA

DNA: TGTGCCAGCAGCTTATGGGACAGGGGCTCCTATAATTCACCCCTCCACTTT
CDR3: CASSLWDRGSYNSPLHF
J: TRBJ1-6
size: NA
V: TRBV7-2
D: TRBD1

DNA: TGTGCCAGCAGCCAAGACCTCCTCGGGGGGCGGGACATTCAGTACTTC
CDR3: CASSQDLLGGRDIQYF
J: TRBJ2-4
size: NA
V: TRBV4-2
D: NA

DNA: TGCAGCGTTGAAAGCTCTGGGGCCAACGTCCTGACTTTC
CDR3: CSVESSGANVLTF
J: TRBJ2-6
size: NA
V: TRBV29-1
D: NA

DNA: TGTGCCAGCAGCCAGACATTCTCTGGAAACACCATATATTTT
CDR3: CASSQTFSGNTIYF
J: TRBJ1-3
size: NA
V: TRBV11-2
D: NA

DNA: TGTGCCACGGGGGGGACAGGGAACGAAAAACTGTTTTTT
CDR3: CATGGTGNEKLFF
J: TRBJ1-4
size: NA
V: TRBV6-5
D: TRBD1

DNA: TGTGCCAGCACCCTTCGGGGGGCTCAAGAGACCCAGTACTTC
CDR3: CASTLRGAQETQYF
J: TRBJ2-5
size: NA
V: TRBV28
D: NA

DNA: TGTGCCAGTAGTGTCGGGACAGATAAAGCTTTCTTT
CDR3: CASSVGTDKAFF
J: TRBJ1-1
size: NA
V: TRBV19
D: TRBD1

DNA: TGTGCCAGCCATACCAGGGGGTTCTTTCGAACTGAAGCTTTCTTT
CDR3: CASHTRGFFRTEAFF
J: TRBJ1-1
size: once
V: TRBV6-5
D: TRBD1

DNA: TGTGCCAGCAGCTTAGCTAGGAGCTCCTACAATGAGCAGTTCTTC
CDR3: CASSLARSSYNEQFF
J: TRBJ2-1
size: NA
V: TRBV7-9
D: NA

DNA: TGTGCCAGCAGCTTTAATCCCACCGGGGGTGGCTACACCTTC
CDR3: CASSFNPTGGGYTF
J: TRBJ1-2
size: NA
V: TRBV7-2
D: NA

DNA: TGTGCCAGCAGCTTGGACAGGGGGCCGGTAGAGACCCAGTACTTC
CDR3: CASSLDRGPVETQYF
J: TRBJ2-5
size: NA
V: TRBV5-4
D: TRBD1

DNA: TGTGCCAGCTCACCCAGAGCGGATACGCAGTATTTT
CDR3: CASSPRADTQYF
J: TRBJ2-3
size: NA
V: TRBV18
D: NA

DNA: TGTGCCAGCAGCCAACAGGGTTGGGCTAGCACAGATACGCAGTATTTT
CDR3: CASSQQGWASTDTQYF
J: TRBJ2-3
size: NA
V: TRBV11-2
D: NA

DNA: TGTGCCAGCTCACCACCCGGGACAGGGGGCGCCAAAAACATTCAGTACTTC
CDR3: CASSPPGTGGAKNIQYF
J: TRBJ2-4
size: NA
V: TRBV18
D: TRBD1

DNA: TGTGCCACCAGAGGGCAGACGATCGGGGAGCTGTTTTTT
CDR3: CATRGQTIGELFF
J: TRBJ2-2
size: NA
V: TRBV6-5
D: NA

DNA: TGCGCCAGCAGCTTGGCGGGGGGCGCGACGACGAATGGCTACACCTTC
CDR3: CASSLAGGATTNGYTF
J: TRBJ1-2
size: NA
V: TRBV5-1
D: NA

DNA: TGTGCCAGCAGCCCCGCCAGGGGCAGAGCAGATGGCTACACCTTC
CDR3: CASSPARGRADGYTF
J: TRBJ1-2
size: NA
V: TRBV14
D: NA

DNA: TGTGCCAGTAGTGCGGGGGGGGCGGCGAACACTGAAGCTTTCTTT
CDR3: CASSAGGAANTEAFF
J: TRBJ1-1
size: NA
V: TRBV19
D: NA

DNA: TGTGCCAGCAGTTACTCGTATCGACAGATCTCCTACGAGCAGTACTTC
CDR3: CASSYSYRQISYEQYF
J: TRBJ2-7
size: NA
V: TRBV6-5
D: NA

DNA: TGTGCCAGCAGCTTACCCAGCACAGATACGCAGTATTTT
CDR3: CASSLPSTDTQYF
J: TRBJ2-3
size: NA
V: TRBV7-9
D: NA

DNA: TGTGCCATCAGTGAGTCGCGGGCATCTAATGAAAAACTGTTTTTT
CDR3: CAISESRASNEKLFF
J: TRBJ1-4
size: NA
V: TRBV10-3
D: NA

DNA: TGTGCCAGCAGCTTAGTGCGACTAGCGGGGGGGCCCGAGACCCAGTACTTC
CDR3: CASSLVRLAGGPETQYF
J: TRBJ2-5
size: NA
V: TRBV7-2
D: TRBD2

DNA: TGTGCCAGCAGTTTAAAGACAGAATCCTACGAGCAGTACTTC
CDR3: CASSLKTESYEQYF
J: TRBJ2-7
size: NA
V: TRBV27
D: NA